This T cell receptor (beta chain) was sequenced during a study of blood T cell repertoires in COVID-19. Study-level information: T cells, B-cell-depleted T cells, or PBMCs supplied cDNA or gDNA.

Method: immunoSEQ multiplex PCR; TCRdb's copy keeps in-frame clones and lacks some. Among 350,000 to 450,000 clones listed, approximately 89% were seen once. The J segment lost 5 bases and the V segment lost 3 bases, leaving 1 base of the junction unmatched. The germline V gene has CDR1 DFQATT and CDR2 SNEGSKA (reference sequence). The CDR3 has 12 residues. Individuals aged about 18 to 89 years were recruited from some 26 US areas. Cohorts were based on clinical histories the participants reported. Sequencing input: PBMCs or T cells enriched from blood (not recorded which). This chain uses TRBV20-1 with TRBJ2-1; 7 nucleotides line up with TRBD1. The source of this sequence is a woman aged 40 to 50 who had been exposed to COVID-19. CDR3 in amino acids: CSASGQDNEQFF. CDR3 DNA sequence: TGCAGTGCTAGTGGACAGGACAATGAGCAGTTCTTC.